This T cell receptor (beta chain) appears in the sequencing data of a study of T cells in tuberculosis. Study-level background: A South African cohort included IGRA-negative adolescents, latently infected IGRA-positive adolescents and adults with active tuberculosis. Study outcomes and limitations: GEM motif frequencies gave less than 75% accuracy; the GMM repertoire gave roughly 90%.

The repertoire was sequenced with immunoSEQ multiplex PCR; TCRdb's copy has only in-frame clones and lacks some. The sample yields 29,000 or so clones, about 90% seen once. CDR1 and CDR2 (germline): MNHEY, SVGAGI. The CDR3 runs to 15 residues. Between the trimmed V and J ends, which lost 2 bases and 3 bases, there was a span of 11 bases. About this clone itself: The antigen is undetermined.

Time point noted: new active TB diagnosis, blood taken before or within 7 days of starting treatment. The sample here was PBMCs, taken at tuberculosis diagnosis. The chain has TRBV6-5 and TRBJ2-1; D unresolved. This clonotype was sampled from an adult with tuberculosis. The CDR3 loop is CASSYGNSNYNEQFF. The DNA of the CDR3 is TGTGCCAGCAGTTACGGTAATAGCAACTACAATGAGCAGTTCTTC.